What follows describes a single TCR beta chain. The antigen is undetermined. Excluded were patients having autoimmune disease history or systemic immunosuppression. Baseline was the first blood sampling point, followed by cycle 4 day 1 and cycle 7 day 1. The sample is drawn from a study of OX40 agonist ivuxolimab in advanced cancers. Study background: Patients undergoing dose escalation presented with hepatocellular carcinoma, melanoma, renal cell or head and neck cancer.

V was pared by 3 bases and J by 1 base, with 6 bases between. Per the germline V gene, CDR1 is LNHNV and CDR2 is YYDKDF (reference sequence). This CDR3 spans 13 amino acids. Sequencing was performed with immunoSEQ multiplex PCR; in TCRdb, only in-frame clones are kept and a portion is missing. Of approximately 84,000 clones in the sample, 89% were seen once. General observations from the study: Expanded clones belonging to CD8+ T cells outnumbered, on average, those of CD4+.

The TCR was taken from an adult with an advanced solid tumor such as melanoma, head and neck, liver or kidney cancer. The chain combines TRBV15 with TRBJ2-5; D gene unclear. The source was CD4+ or CD8+ T cells sorted from blood, collected in a trial of the OX40 agonist ivuxolimab. The CDR3 DNA reads as TGTGCCACCAGCAGTGGCAGCCAAGAGACCCAGTACTTC. This codes for CATSSGSQETQYF.